This T cell receptor (beta chain) was captured by sequencing in a study of T cell repertoires in cytomegalovirus infection. Study summary: Indications came from public TCR beta signatures; they pointed to CMV infection and to a matching HLA type.

The V gene end was trimmed by 4 bases and the J gene end by 4 bases; junction bases not matched to a gene: 6. Germline values: CDR1 SGHRS, CDR2 YFSETQ. The CDR3 is 16 amino acids. Overall study findings and caveats: The study identified carriers of CMV plus the relevant HLA from cumulative public TCR beta family frequency. The ex vivo response was dominated by HLA-C-restricted CMV-specific TCR beta clonotypes.

TCRdb itself ran the reads through MiXCR, one entry per CDR3 protein. The table records 100,000 to 150,000 distinct CDR3 sequences, less than 9.5% of them present only once. This clonotype was detected a few times. Its antigen is undetermined. This chain connects TRBV5-1 to TRBJ2-1; the match to TRBD2 covers 12 bases. The receptor's source is a human donor in good health (CMV status not recorded). Some clones in this sample may be carry-over from other donors' samples. Input material: PBMCs. The CDR3 is CASSKTSGSGYNEQFF. CDR3 nucleotides: TGCGCCAGCAGCAAGACTAGCGGGAGCGGATACAATGAGCAGTTCTTC.